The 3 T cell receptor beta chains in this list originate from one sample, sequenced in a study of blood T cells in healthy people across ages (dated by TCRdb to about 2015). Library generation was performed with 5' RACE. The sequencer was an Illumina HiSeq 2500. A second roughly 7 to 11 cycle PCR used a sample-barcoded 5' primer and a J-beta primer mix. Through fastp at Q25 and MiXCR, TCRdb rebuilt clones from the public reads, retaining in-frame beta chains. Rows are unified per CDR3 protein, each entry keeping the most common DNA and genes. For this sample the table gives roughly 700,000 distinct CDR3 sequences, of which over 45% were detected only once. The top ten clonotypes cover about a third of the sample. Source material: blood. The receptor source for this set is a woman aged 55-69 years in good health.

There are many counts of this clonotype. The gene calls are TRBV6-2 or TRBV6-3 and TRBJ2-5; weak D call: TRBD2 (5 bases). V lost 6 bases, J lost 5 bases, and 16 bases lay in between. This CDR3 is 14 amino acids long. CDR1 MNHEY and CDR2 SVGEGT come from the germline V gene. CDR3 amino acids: CASSVLAFQETQYF. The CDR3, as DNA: TGTGCCAGCAGCGTCCTAGCTTTCCAGGAGACCCAGTACTTC.

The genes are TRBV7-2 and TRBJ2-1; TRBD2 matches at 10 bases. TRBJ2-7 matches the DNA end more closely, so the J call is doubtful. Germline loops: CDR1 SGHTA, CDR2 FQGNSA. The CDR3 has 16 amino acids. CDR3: CASSYSSGSSYNEQYF. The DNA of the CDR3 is TGTGCCAGCAGCTACTCTAGCGGGAGCTCCTACAATGAGCAGTACTTC.

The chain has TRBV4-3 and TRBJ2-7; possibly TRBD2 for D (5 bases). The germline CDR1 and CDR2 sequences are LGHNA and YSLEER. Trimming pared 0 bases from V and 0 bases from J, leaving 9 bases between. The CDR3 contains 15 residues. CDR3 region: CASSQDLGSSYEQYF. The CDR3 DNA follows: TGCGCCAGCAGCCAAGATCTAGGGAGCTCCTACGAGCAGTACTTC.